These T cell receptor beta chains were read from a single sample in a study of T cell responses to AZD1222 COVID-19 vaccine. Data came from immunoSEQ multiplex PCR; TCRdb stores just in-frame clones and leaves some out. This table has about 120,000 clones, about 87% appearing once. The sample consisted of peripheral blood, taken on day 0 of AZD1222 vaccination. These receptor sequences come from an adult in good health. CDR3s include the opening cysteine and the closing phenylalanine or tryptophan. The D gene is left open where the match is weak. The size of a clone is reported for some rows only, either as once, few or many, or as a class for expanded clones.

d_gene,j_gene,abundance,len,v_gene,CDR3nt,CDR3aa
TRBD1,TRBJ2-1,-,15,TRBV4-1,TGCGCCAGCAGCCAGGGACAGGCTACCTACAATGAGCAGTTCTTC,CASSQGQATYNEQFF
TRBD1,TRBJ2-1,once,13,TRBV7-2,TGTGCCAGCAGCTTAGAGGGCAACAGGGGACGGTTCTTC,CASSLEGNRGRFF
TRBD1,TRBJ1-5,-,15,TRBV7-9,TGTGCCAGCAGCCCCCCAGGGGGCCCTAATCAGCCCCAGCATTTT,CASSPPGGPNQPQHF
TRBD1,TRBJ2-3,-,18,TRBV29-1,TGCAGCGTTGAAGACACCCCTTCCGGGACAGTCAGAACAGATACGCAGTATTTT,CSVEDTPSGTVRTDTQYF
-,TRBJ1-3,-,18,TRBV28,TGTGCCAGCAGTTTCATATCCCCAGGGGAGGCTACTGGAAACACCATATATTTT,CASSFISPGEATGNTIYF
-,TRBJ2-1,-,15,TRBV9,TGTGCCAGCAGCGCTCGGGGTATGTCCTACAATGAGCAGTTCTTC,CASSARGMSYNEQFF
-,TRBJ2-3,-,14,TRBV7-8,TGTGCCAGCAGCGCTAGACAGGGCACAGATACGCAGTATTTT,CASSARQGTDTQYF
-,TRBJ2-3,-,13,TRBV6-4,TGTGCCAGCAGTGACCAATCCGCAGATACGCAGTATTTT,CASSDQSADTQYF
-,TRBJ1-1,once,13,TRBV12-3/TRBV12-4,TGTGCCAGCAGCTGGACAAGGAACACTGAAGCTTTCTTT,CASSWTRNTEAFF
-,TRBJ1-5,-,13,TRBV28,TGTGCCAGCAGTTTTGAGGGAGGCCAGCCCCAGCATTTT,CASSFEGGQPQHF
TRBD1,TRBJ2-5,-,13,TRBV2,TGTGCCAGCAGGGACAGGGGGCGAGGGACCCAGTACTTC,CASRDRGRGTQYF
-,TRBJ1-2,once,13,TRBV12-3/TRBV12-4,TGTGCCAGCAGTCGGGACGACACCAGCGGCTACACCTTC,CASSRDDTSGYTF
TRBD1,TRBJ2-5,-,14,TRBV3-1/TRBV3-2,TGTGCCAGCAGCCGGACAGGGGTCGGAGAGACCCAGTACTTC,CASSRTGVGETQYF
-,TRBJ2-1,-,16,TRBV18,TGTGCCAGCTCACCAGGGAAAGGGACGTATAACAATGAGCAGTTCTTC,CASSPGKGTYNNEQFF
-,TRBJ1-2,-,18,TRBV7-9,TGTGCCAGAATTCTCTCTGCTGAGCCCCACCCACAGAGCTATGGCTACACCTTC,CARILSAEPHPQSYGYTF
-,TRBJ2-1,-,14,TRBV5-6,TGTGCCAGCAGCTTTTCTCACGGGGGTAATGAGCAGTTCTTC,CASSFSHGGNEQFF
TRBD1,TRBJ2-7,-,14,TRBV7-9,TGTGCCAGCAGCCGGACAGGGCCAGACTACGAGCAGTACTTC,CASSRTGPDYEQYF
TRBD2,TRBJ2-2,-,15,TRBV6-2/TRBV6-3,TGTGCCAGCAGCGGGGACTACGCGAACACCGGGGAGCTGTTTTTT,CASSGDYANTGELFF
-,TRBJ2-6,-,15,TRBV9,TGTGCCAGCAGCGTGTGGGGTTCCGGGGCCAACGTCCTGACTTTC,CASSVWGSGANVLTF
TRBD1,TRBJ1-5,-,14,TRBV25-1,TGTGCCAGCAGTGAGACAGGGCTCGGGCAGCCCCAGCATTTT,CASSETGLGQPQHF
-,TRBJ2-1,-,13,TRBV9,TGTGCCAGCAGCGTTGCAGGGACCAATGAGCAGTTCTTC,CASSVAGTNEQFF
TRBD2,TRBJ2-1,-,16,TRBV6-5,TGTGCCAGCAGTTACGCCAGCGGGGGGCCTGGGAATGAGCAGTTCTTC,CASSYASGGPGNEQFF
-,TRBJ2-3,-,12,TRBV7-9,TGTGCCAGCAGCTTACGCTCAGATACGCAGTATTTT,CASSLRSDTQYF
TRBD1,TRBJ2-3,-,13,TRBV27,TGTGCCAGCAGGCCTACAGGGGTAGATACGCAGTATTTT,CASRPTGVDTQYF
-,TRBJ1-1,-,13,TRBV5-1,TGCGCCAGTGGGTCTACCTTGAACACTGAAGCTTTCTTT,CASGSTLNTEAFF
TRBD2,TRBJ2-2,-,19,TRBV9,TGTGCCAGCAGCCCACCCGGGGGGGGGCCGACTTTGAACACCGGGGAGCTGTTTTTT,CASSPPGGGPTLNTGELFF
-,TRBJ2-1,-,17,TRBV5-5,TGTGCCAGCAGCTTGGTGGGTACGGCGGGCGGCTACAATGAGCAGTTCTTC,CASSLVGTAGGYNEQFF
-,TRBJ1-3,-,17,TRBV2,TGTGCCAGCATCGAACGACGTTGGGGTTTTGGTGGAAACACCATATATTTT,CASIERRWGFGGNTIYF
-,TRBJ1-1,-,14,TRBV5-5,TGTGCCAGCAGCTACACAGGGATGAACACTGAAGCTTTCTTT,CASSYTGMNTEAFF
-,TRBJ1-5,-,14,TRBV28,TGTGCCGGCAGTTCCTTCTTGGGCAATCAGCCCCAGCATTTT,CAGSSFLGNQPQHF
-,TRBJ1-1,-,16,TRBV5-1,TGCGCCAGCAGCTTGGCCAAGGGGAACATGAACACTGAAGCTTTCTTT,CASSLAKGNMNTEAFF
TRBD2,TRBJ2-3,-,15,TRBV24-1,TGTGCCACCAGTGGCCCAGCGGGGGGAACAGATACGCAGTATTTT,CATSGPAGGTDTQYF
-,TRBJ1-1,-,14,TRBV6-5,TGTGCCAGCAGTTACCGCAGCTCGAACACTGAAGCTTTCTTT,CASSYRSSNTEAFF
-,TRBJ2-5,-,15,TRBV4-1,TGCCCCACCAGCCCTCAGTGGGACTCTCGGGAGACCCAGTACTTC,CPTSPQWDSRETQYF
-,TRBJ2-3,-,15,TRBV6-1,TGTGCCAGCAGTGAAGCGGGTCCTAGCACAGATACGCAGTATTTT,CASSEAGPSTDTQYF
-,TRBJ2-5,-,13,TRBV7-2,TGTGCCAGCAGCTTAGACATTCAAGAGACCCAGTACTTC,CASSLDIQETQYF
-,TRBJ1-1,-,12,TRBV12-3/TRBV12-4,TGTGCCAGCCGACTTATGACTACTGAAGCTTTCTTT,CASRLMTTEAFF
-,TRBJ2-2,once,15,TRBV9,TGTGCCAGCAGCGTACCGGACCGTAACACCGGGGAGCTGTTTTTT,CASSVPDRNTGELFF
-,TRBJ2-7,-,13,TRBV29-1,TGCAGCGTTGGTGTTGGCAGGGGACGCGAGCAGTACTTC,CSVGVGRGREQYF
-,TRBJ2-3,-,14,TRBV19,TGTGCCAGTACTCCGGACGGAGCCTGGGGTACGCAGTATTTT,CASTPDGAWGTQYF
-,TRBJ2-3,-,13,TRBV7-3,TGTGCCAGCAGCTTACGAGATTCAGATACGCAGTATTTT,CASSLRDSDTQYF
-,TRBJ1-3,once,15,TRBV2,TGTGCCAGCAGAGAGGAACAGGGACCCGGAAACACCATATATTTT,CASREEQGPGNTIYF
-,TRBJ1-5,-,16,TRBV7-9,TGTGCCAGCAGCTTAGCGTTATGGGGTAAGAATCAGCCCCAGCATTTT,CASSLALWGKNQPQHF
TRBD2,TRBJ2-3,-,22,TRBV19,TGTGCCAGTAGTATGTGGGCTAGACTTGCTAGCGGGGGGGCCGGAGACACAGATACGCAGTATTTT,CASSMWARLASGGAGDTDTQYF
TRBD1,TRBJ1-5,-,15,TRBV28,TGTGCCAGCAGCCTCCGACAGGGACTCCTTCAGCCCCAGCATTTT,CASSLRQGLLQPQHF
TRBD1,TRBJ2-7,-,15,TRBV29-1,TGCAGCGTTGGGACCGCTAGACAGGGGGCGGGAGAGCAGTACTTC,CSVGTARQGAGEQYF
TRBD1,TRBJ2-1,-,15,TRBV28,TGTGCCAGCAGTTTATATCAGGGACAGGGGGCGGAGCAGTTCTTC,CASSLYQGQGAEQFF
TRBD1,TRBJ1-2,-,14,TRBV6-5,TGTGCCAGCACTCGGGGGGAGGGGGCAGGCGGCTACACCTTC,CASTRGEGAGGYTF
-,TRBJ1-2,-,15,TRBV28,TGTGCCAGCAGTCCAATGATGGCGCCTAACTATGGCTACACCTTC,CASSPMMAPNYGYTF
TRBD1,TRBJ1-2,-,13,TRBV9,TGTGCCAGCAGCTCGGGACAGAACTATGGCTACACCTTC,CASSSGQNYGYTF
-,TRBJ1-2,-,14,TRBV6-5,TGTGCCAGCTCGACTCCCGGGGTAGACCATGGCTACACCTTC,CASSTPGVDHGYTF
TRBD2,TRBJ2-4,-,17,TRBV7-2,TGTGCCAGCAGCAAGACTAGCGGGGGTGAAGCCAAAAACATTCAGTACTTC,CASSKTSGGEAKNIQYF
-,TRBJ1-2,-,14,TRBV10-3,TGTGCCATCAGTGAGTCTCAGGGAAACTATGGCTACACCTTC,CAISESQGNYGYTF
-,TRBJ1-5,-,14,TRBV6-2/TRBV6-3,TGTGCCAGCAGCGGTGGGGGAGACAATCAGCCCCAGCATTTT,CASSGGGDNQPQHF
-,TRBJ2-5,-,14,TRBV4-3,TGCGCCAGCAGCCAAGGAGTAGCAAGAGAGACCCAGTACTTC,CASSQGVARETQYF
TRBD1,TRBJ1-5,-,13,TRBV6-4,TGTGCCAGCAGTCAAGACAGGGGTAAGCCCCAGCATTTT,CASSQDRGKPQHF
TRBD2,TRBJ2-7,-,16,TRBV4-2,TGTGCCAGCAGCCAAGACGTCGGCGGGGGACCCTACGAGCAGTACTTC,CASSQDVGGGPYEQYF
TRBD1,TRBJ1-5,-,17,TRBV5-8,TGTGCCAGCAGCCCACTACCGACAGGGGTAGGCAATCAGCCCCAGCATTTT,CASSPLPTGVGNQPQHF
-,TRBJ1-3,-,14,TRBV3-1/TRBV3-2,TGTGCCAGCAGCCCCCTAGGCGCGGGAAACACCATATATTTT,CASSPLGAGNTIYF
-,TRBJ2-3,once,15,TRBV9,TGTGCCAGCAGCGTAGGTTTTTCCGGCACAGATACGCAGTATTTT,CASSVGFSGTDTQYF